Following are 19 T cell receptor beta chains from one sample sequenced in a study of cytomegalovirus exposure and HLA in healthy donors. The PCR used 60 Vbeta and 13 Jbeta primers. Assay: immunoSEQ multiplex PCR; the TCRdb copy retains only in-frame clones and omits some. The sample lists 150,000 to 200,000 clones; roughly three quarters were seen once. The specimen was PBMCs. These receptors were taken from a woman between 45 and 65 years old in good health and CMV-seronegative.

The J gene is TRBJ2-3, the V gene TRBV28; possible D gene TRBD2, 6 bases. Germline V gene lookup returns CDR1 MDHEN and CDR2 SYDVKM. Trimming removed 3 bases from V and 1 base from J, with 11 bases in between. The CDR3 loop spans 15 amino acids. The chain's CDR3 is CASSFGGMGTDTQYF. The CDR3 DNA follows: TGTGCCAGCAGTTTTGGGGGGATGGGCACAGATACGCAGTATTTT.

V gene TRBV4-1 combines with J gene TRBJ1-5; D remains ambiguous. V dropped 1 base and J dropped 7 bases, with 17 bases sitting between them. Germline-derived CDR1 and CDR2 are MGHRA and YSYEKL. CDR3 length: 16 amino acids. The CDR3 sequence: CASSQGMVSGKQPQHF. CDR3 coding DNA: TGCGCCAGCAGCCAAGGGATGGTATCAGGAAAGCAGCCCCAGCATTTT.

Concerning this clone itself: A read error may produce the germline difference seen at one junction end. The rearrangement joins TRBV2 to TRBJ1-2, with TRBD1 matching over 8 bases. The CDR3 is 14 amino acids. Germline lookup yields CDR1 SNHLY and CDR2 FYNNEI. CDR3 in amino acids: CASREGTGPYGYTF. CDR3 DNA sequence: TGTGCCAGCAGGGAAGGGACAGGTCCGTATGGCTACACCTTC.

The chain couples TRBV4-2 to TRBJ1-3; D is perhaps TRBD1 (5 bases). The CDR3 covers 15 residues. V was shortened by 1 base and J by 4 bases, with 11 bases between the two germline ends. Germline V gives CDR1 LGHNA, CDR2 YNFKEQ. The CDR3 spells CASSQAEGPGNTIYF. CDR3 in DNA: TGTGCCAGCAGCCAAGCGGAGGGACCGGGAAACACCATATATTTT.

This chain links TRBV27 with TRBJ1-1; weak D call: TRBD1 (5 bases). The germline V gene encodes CDR1 MNHEY and CDR2 SMNVEV (reference sequence). CDR3 length: 19 residues. Trimming took off 0 bases at V and 0 bases at J, with 20 bases between the two ends. CDR3 in amino acids: CASSLSNLGLWGMNTEAFF. The CDR3, as DNA: TGTGCCAGCAGTTTATCGAATTTGGGACTTTGGGGCATGAACACTGAAGCTTTCTTT.

The genes are TRBV6-1 and TRBJ2-7, with D unclear. The CDR3 loop spans 11 amino acids. CDR1 and CDR2 from the germline V gene are MNHNS and SASEGT. Between the trimmed V and J ends, which lost 5 bases and 3 bases, there was a span of 5 bases. DNA for the CDR3: TGTGCCAGCAGTTTCAGCTACGAGCAGTACTTC. It specifies CASSFSYEQYF.

The rearrangement joins TRBV18 to TRBJ2-7, with D perhaps TRBD1 (5 bases). Germline values: CDR1 KGHSH, CDR2 LQKENI. V was trimmed by 3 bases and J by 3 bases, leaving 6 bases between them. The CDR3 runs 12 residues. The CDR3 protein is CASSPTVYEQYF. The CDR3 DNA reads TGTGCCAGCTCACCGACAGTCTACGAGCAGTACTTC.

The V and J genes are TRBV7-6 and TRBJ2-7, with 7 bases matching TRBD1. CDR1 is SGHVS, CDR2 FNYEAQ, per germline. This CDR3 spans 16 amino acids. V lost 5 bases to trimming and J lost 3 bases; unmatched junction nucleotides: 13. CDR3 nucleotides: TGTGCCAGCAGCCCCCTCCAGACAGGGTTGGACTACGAGCAGTACTTC. Its protein is CASSPLQTGLDYEQYF.

The chain couples TRBV6-1 to TRBJ1-1, with D perhaps TRBD1 (5 bases). CDR3 length: 15 amino acids. Germline CDR1 reads MNHNS; CDR2 reads SASEGT. Trimming pared 1 base from V and 0 bases from J, leaving 9 bases between. Here the CDR3 DNA reads TGTGCCAGCAGTGAAGTCGGGGGTATGAACACTGAAGCTTTCTTT. Its protein is CASSEVGGMNTEAFF.

This chain uses TRBV19 with TRBJ2-2; 9 nucleotides match TRBD2. V lost 8 bases to trimming and J lost 5 bases; unmatched junction nucleotides: 18. Germline V gene lookup returns CDR1 LNHDA and CDR2 SQIVND (reference sequence). There are 18 residues in the CDR3. The DNA of the CDR3 is TGTGCCAGTTCGAGGACGGCTGCAGGACTAGCGAGAACCGGGGAGCTGTTTTTT. Residues: CASSRTAAGLARTGELFF. Variable domain in full (rest from reference TRBV19 and TRBJ2-2): DGGITQSPKYLFRKEGQNVTLSCEQNLNHDAMYWYRQDPGQGLRLIYYSQIVNDFQKGDIAEGYSVSREKKESFPLTVTSAQKNPTAFYLCASSRTAAGLARTGELFFGEGSRLTVL.

CDR3 coding DNA: TGCAGCGTTGCGACCGGGTCCCATCAGCCCCAGCATTTT. Translated: CSVATGSHQPQHF. J is TRBJ1-5 and V is TRBV29-1; D gene ambiguous. V was cut by 4 bases and J by 5 bases, with 12 bases left in between. The CDR3 sequence is 13 residues long. From germline, CDR1 is SQVTM and CDR2 ANQGSEA.

The chain joins TRBV7-2 to TRBJ1-4; no definite D call. V was pared by 2 bases and J by 8 bases, with 9 bases between. CDR3 length: 13 residues. The V gene's germline CDR1 is SGHTA and CDR2 FQGNSA. The CDR3 DNA reads as TGTGCCAGCAGCTTAATCCCAGAAGAAAAACTGTTTTTT. Translated: CASSLIPEEKLFF.

This chain links TRBV11-3 with TRBJ1-1; D gene ambiguous. The V end was cut by 5 bases, the J end by 2 bases, with 9 bases between. The CDR3 loop spans 13 amino acids. The germline CDR1 and CDR2 sequences are SGHNT and YENEEA. The CDR3 coding sequence is TGTGCCAGCAGCCACAAACCTAACACTGAAGCTTTCTTT. Translating it yields CASSHKPNTEAFF. Together with reference TRBV11-3 and TRBJ1-1, the CDR3 gives the full variable domain: EAGVVQSPRYKIIEKKQPVAFWCNPISGHNTLYWYLQNLGQGPELLIRYENEEAVDDSQLPKDRFSAERLKGVDSTLKIQPAELGDSAVYLCASSHKPNTEAFFGQGTRLTVV.

The J gene is TRBJ2-3, the V gene TRBV18, with 10 bases fitting TRBD2. Germline assignment: CDR1 KGHSH and CDR2 LQKENI. J was trimmed by 8 bases and V by 0 bases; bases with no gene match: 8. This CDR3 comprises 16 residues. The CDR3 region is CASSPPGAGGLSTQYF. CDR3 DNA: TGTGCCAGCTCACCACCTGGAGCGGGGGGGCTCTCTACGCAGTATTTT. Complete variable domain (other parts from reference TRBV18 and TRBJ2-3): NAGVMQNPRHLVRRRGQEARLRCSPMKGHSHVYWYRQLPEEGLKFMVYLQKENIIDESGMPKERFSAEFPKEGPSILRIQQVVRGDSAAYFCASSPPGAGGLSTQYFGPGTRLTVL.

This clone showed up just once. The chain is built from TRBV6-4 and TRBJ2-1, with 11 bases matching TRBD2. Germline lookup yields CDR1 MRHNA and CDR2 SNTAGT. V dropped 3 bases and J dropped 4; count of bases not matched to a gene: 2. This CDR3 region has 15 residues. The CDR3, as DNA: TGTGCCAGCAGTGAACTAGCGGGGGAATACAATGAGCAGTTCTTC. This encodes CASSELAGEYNEQFF.

The J gene is TRBJ1-3, the V gene TRBV7-2; 9 nucleotides align to TRBD1. The germline gives CDR1 SGHTA, CDR2 FQGNSA. This CDR3 has 17 amino acids. V lost 7 bases, J lost 3 bases, and 13 bases stayed unmatched. The CDR3 region has the DNA TGTGCCAGCAACGTCCCGGGACAGGGATCAAATGGAAACACCATATATTTT. It specifies CASNVPGQGSNGNTIYF.

The chain recombines TRBV9 with TRBJ1-2; TRBD1 aligns across 8 bases. Germline V CDR1 and CDR2: SGDLS, YYNGEE. J was trimmed by 4 bases and V by 1 base; bases with no gene match: 12. The CDR3 is 17 residues long. CDR3 DNA: TGTGCCAGCAGCGTATGGGGCAGGGGGCTTGGTGGCTATGGCTACACCTTC. Residues: CASSVWGRGLGGYGYTF.

In this sample, this clone turned up a few times. V and J are TRBV27 and TRBJ2-3; 7 positions match TRBD1. Germline-derived CDR1 and CDR2 are MNHEY and SMNVEV (reference sequence). The CDR3 is 19 amino acids. The V and J ends lost 2 bases and 2 bases, in that order; junction bases with no gene match: 16. The DNA of the CDR3 is TGTGCCAGCAGTTTAAGGTACCCGGGACAGCCCGCACACACAGATACGCAGTATTTT. It encodes CASSLRYPGQPAHTDTQYF.

This clone came up once. The CDR3 coding sequence is TGTGCCAGCAGCCCCCGGACAGGGGGCGGCGGGGAGCTGTTTTTT. It translates to CASSPRTGGGGELFF. The rearrangement uses TRBV7-3 and TRBJ2-2, with TRBD1 identical over 11 bases. CDR1 and CDR2 (germline): SGHTA, FQGTGA. The CDR3 has 15 amino acids. After removal of 5 bases from V and 7 bases from J, the junction contained 6 bases not matched to a gene.